The clone carrying this T cell receptor beta chain was detected many times. The antigen remains unidentified. The sample belongs to a study of identical twins. General study results and limits: A cross-sectional statistical analysis, not follow-up of the same donors, supported the conclusions. Twins shared out-of-frame alpha sequences with excess low generation probability.

TCRdb called the 5' RACE reads again in MiXCR, with one record for every CDR3 protein. The table records around 280,000 distinct CDR3 sequences, roughly 8.6% of them present only once. Another study also made use of these data, one on yellow fever vaccine responses in identical twins.

The sequence came from a woman between 18 and 29 years old in good health. Specimen: memory (CD45RO+) T cells sorted from blood.

The CDR3 DNA sequence: TGTGCCAGTAGTACGCGGGAGGGCCGCTACAATGAGCAGTTCTTC. Its translation: CASSTREGRYNEQFF. The chain recombines TRBV19 with TRBJ2-1, with 9 bases matching TRBD2. V dropped 4 bases and J dropped 3; count of bases not matched to a gene: 4. The CDR3 has 15 residues. CDR1 LNHDA and CDR2 SQIVND come from the germline V gene (reference sequence).